The next 22 T cell receptor beta chains were all read from a single sample in a study of blood T cells in healthy people across ages. With a J-beta primer mix and a sample-barcoded 5' primer, a second PCR ran roughly 6 to 11 cycles. TCRdb redid the calling of the 5' RACE reads with MiXCR, one entry per CDR3 protein. The table lists hundreds of thousands of distinct CDR3 sequences, around 48% of them singletons. The sequenced sample was blood. These receptors were collected from a man aged 25 to 40 in good health.

The DNA of the CDR3 is TGTGCCAGCAGCCAGGACACAGGGGACTATCAGCCCCAGCATTTT. Amino acids: CASSQDTGDYQPQHF. This chain links TRBV4-2 with TRBJ1-5; TRBD1 matches 7 bases. The V gene's germline CDR1 is LGHNA and CDR2 YNFKEQ. Trimming cost V 3 bases and J 5 bases; bases outside gene matches: 7. CDR3 length: 15 amino acids.

The gene calls are TRBV7-9 and TRBJ2-1; maybe TRBD2 (6 bases). Trimming removed 5 bases from V and 5 bases from J, with 16 bases in between. The CDR3 length is 15 residues. Germline V gene data show CDR1 as SEHNR and CDR2 as FQNEAQ (reference sequence). Written as DNA, the CDR3 is TGTGCCAGCAGCCCCCTAGGGAGGATGAACAATGAGCAGTTCTTC. As protein: CASSPLGRMNNEQFF.

This clonotype was detected only a few times. The gene calls are TRBV11-3 and TRBJ2-3, with no clear D. This CDR3 region has 13 residues. Deletions cut 5 bases from V and 6 bases from J, with 12 bases between. CDR1 is SGHNT, CDR2 YENEEA, per germline. This CDR3 is CASSRKFGDTQYF. The CDR3 coding sequence is TGTGCCAGCAGCCGGAAATTCGGCGATACGCAGTATTTT. The full variable domain, its missing parts supplied by reference TRBV11-3 and TRBJ2-3, is EAGVVQSPRYKIIEKKQPVAFWCNPISGHNTLYWYLQNLGQGPELLIRYENEEAVDDSQLPKDRFSAERLKGVDSTLKIQPAELGDSAVYLCASSRKFGDTQYFGPGTRLTVL.

This clonotype was observed a few times. This chain connects TRBV12-3 or TRBV12-4 to TRBJ2-6; D is undetermined. Trimming took off 2 bases at V and 2 bases at J, with 7 bases between the two ends. This CDR3 comprises 15 residues. The CDR3 DNA is TGTGCCAGCAGTTTACGGGCCCCTGGGGCCAACGTCCTGACTTTC. Translation gives CASSLRAPGANVLTF.

J is TRBJ1-2 and V is TRBV6-5; no clear D gene. The V gene's germline CDR1 is MNHEY and CDR2 SVGAGI. CDR3 length equals 13 residues. V was pared by 6 bases and J by 6 bases, with 14 bases between. The CDR3 DNA sequence: TGTGCCAGCAGGAAACCCGGGAATGATGGCTACACCTTC. Protein: CASRKPGNDGYTF.

The CDR3 coding sequence is TGTGCCAGCAGTACTACCGGGACAGGGCACCTTGGGGGAGAGACCCAGTACTTC. This encodes CASSTTGTGHLGGETQYF. The chain carries TRBV6-5 and TRBJ2-5, with 9 bases fitting TRBD1. The V gene's germline CDR1 is MNHEY and CDR2 SVGAGI. V was pared by 5 bases and J by 4 bases, with 17 bases of the junction left unmatched. This CDR3 has 18 amino acids.

This chain links TRBV5-5 with TRBJ1-5; no clear D. V dropped 4 bases and J dropped 1 base, with 15 bases sitting between them. Germline-derived CDR1 and CDR2 are SGHKS and YYEKEE (reference sequence). This CDR3 spans 16 amino acids. The CDR3 DNA sequence: TGTGCCAGCAGCAACCGGCCCGGCATCAGCAATCAGCCCCAGCATTTT. Translation gives CASSNRPGISNQPQHF.

The chain carries TRBV7-2 and TRBJ1-2, with D unclear. Per the germline V gene, CDR1 is SGHTA and CDR2 is FQGNSA. Trimming took off 3 bases at V and 4 bases at J, with 21 bases between the two ends. The CDR3 loop spans 17 amino acids. Here the CDR3 reads CASSLPRHRTVLYGYTF. DNA of the CDR3: TGTGCCAGCAGCTTGCCGCGACATAGAACAGTCCTCTATGGCTACACCTTC.

The chain is built from TRBV27 and TRBJ1-4, with no clear D. V lost 5 bases and J 12 bases, leaving 19 bases between the germline ends. Germline values: CDR1 MNHEY, CDR2 SMNVEV (reference sequence). This CDR3 spans 14 amino acids. The CDR3: CASSPWQAGRELFF. In DNA form, the CDR3 reads TGTGCCAGCAGTCCCTGGCAGGCCGGTCGGGAACTGTTTTTT.

The chain links TRBV5-4 to TRBJ1-5; 7 nucleotides agree with TRBD1. The trim removed 0 bases at V and 3 bases at J, leaving 6 bases unmatched. The V gene's germline CDR1 is SGHNT and CDR2 YYREEE (reference sequence). The CDR3 loop spans 16 amino acids. The CDR3 DNA is TGTGCCAGCAGCTTGGCAGGGGGTGGTAACAATCAGCCCCAGCATTTT. Translated: CASSLAGGGNNQPQHF. Full variable domain (remainder filled in from reference TRBV5-4 and TRBJ1-5): ETGVTQSPTHLIKTRGQQVTLRCSSQSGHNTVSWYQQALGQGPQFIFQYYREEENGRGNFPPRFSGLQFPNYSSELNVNALELDDSALYLCASSLAGGGNNQPQHFGDGTRLSIL.

The chain joins TRBV4-2 to TRBJ2-1, with 13 bases that match TRBD2. Losses at the gene ends were 0 bases for V and 0 bases for J; bases not matched to a gene: 8. This CDR3 has 20 amino acids. CDR1 is LGHNA and CDR2 is YNFKEQ in the germline V gene. In nucleotides, the CDR3 is TGTGCCAGCAGCCAAGATACTAGCGGGGGGGTTTTTATCTCCTACAATGAGCAGTTCTTC. This translates into CASSQDTSGGVFISYNEQFF.

This clonotype has just a few counts. The rearrangement links TRBV7-3 to TRBJ2-3; D is possibly TRBD2 (6 bases). The length of the CDR3 is 17 residues. The germline V and J ends were trimmed by 5 bases and 1 base, with 19 bases remaining between them. Per the germline V gene, CDR1 is SGHTA and CDR2 is FQGTGA. This CDR3 reads CASSAHPGTGRTDTQYF. In nucleotides, the CDR3 is TGTGCCAGCAGCGCACACCCCGGGACTGGGCGCACAGATACGCAGTATTTT.

This rearrangement joins TRBV28 to TRBJ2-7; unclear D gene. Germline CDR1 MDHEN, CDR2 SYDVKM. The CDR3 is made up of 14 amino acids. V shed 7 bases and J shed 2 bases, with 15 bases lying between them. CDR3 in DNA: TGTGCCAGCACCCTCGAAAGGGAAACCTACGAGCAGTACTTC. Its protein is CASTLERETYEQYF.

V gene TRBV2 combines with J gene TRBJ2-3; maybe TRBD2 (6 bases). This CDR3 has 12 amino acids. Germline CDR1 SNHLY, CDR2 FYNNEI. V was shortened by 10 bases and J by 4 bases, with 12 bases between the two germline ends. For the CDR3, the DNA is TGTGCCATCGCCGGGGAGGCAGATACGCAGTATTTT. Its protein product is CAIAGEADTQYF.

The chain employs TRBV27 and TRBJ2-7, with a possible D match to TRBD2 (6 bases). The CDR3 length is 15 residues. CDR1 is MNHEY, CDR2 SMNVEV, per germline (reference sequence). V gave up 6 bases and J gave up 0 bases, with 15 bases separating them. The CDR3 protein is CASSPASVSSYEQYF. In DNA form, the CDR3 reads TGTGCCAGCAGCCCAGCTAGCGTAAGCTCCTACGAGCAGTACTTC.

This clonotype was seen a few times. The rearrangement links TRBV6-6 to TRBJ1-2, with D tentatively TRBD1 (5 bases). V shed 4 bases and J shed 3 bases, with 9 bases lying between them. Per germline, CDR1 MNHNY and CDR2 SVGAGI (reference sequence). CDR3 length: 13 residues. CDR3: CASSWDGYYGYTF. The CDR3 region has the DNA TGTGCCAGCAGTTGGGACGGTTACTATGGCTACACCTTC.

This clonotype has just a few counts. V usage is TRBV27 and J usage is TRBJ1-6; maybe TRBD1 (5 bases). V shed 4 bases and J shed 4 bases, with 17 bases lying between them. Looked up from germline, CDR1 is MNHEY and CDR2 is SMNVEV (reference sequence). The CDR3 sequence is 17 residues long. CDR3 sequence: CASSSGTVTLYNSPLHF. The CDR3, as DNA: TGTGCCAGCAGTTCCGGGACCGTCACTCTTTATAATTCACCCCTCCACTTT.

In its sample, this clonotype was seen a few times. The chain uses TRBV2 and TRBJ2-5; possible D gene TRBD2, 6 bases. The CDR3 is 13 amino acids. The germline gives CDR1 SNHLY, CDR2 FYNNEI. Between the trimmed V and J ends, which lost 4 bases and 6 bases, there was a span of 12 bases. In DNA form, the CDR3 reads TGTGCCAGCAGTGCGGGAGACTTGAAGACCCAGTACTTC. This translates into CASSAGDLKTQYF. Using reference TRBV2 and TRBJ2-5 for the parts outside the CDR3, the full variable domain is EPEVTQTPSHQVTQMGQEVILRCVPISNHLYFYWYRQILGQKVEFLVSFYNNEISEKSEIFDDQFSVERPDGSNFTLKIRSTKLEDSAMYFCASSAGDLKTQYFGPGTRLLVL.

Many counts were recorded for this clonotype. The chain joins TRBV6-1 to TRBJ1-5, with TRBD1 as a possible D gene (5 bases). In germline, CDR1 is MNHNS, CDR2 SASEGT. V lost 3 bases and J lost 7, with 13 bases in between. The CDR3 is made up of 14 amino acids. The CDR3 region is CASSDDRTRQPQHF. CDR3 bases: TGTGCCAGCAGTGATGACAGAACGAGGCAGCCCCAGCATTTT.

This clonotype was seen a few times. This chain links TRBV12-3 or TRBV12-4 with TRBJ1-1; D is uncertain. Trimming took 7 bases from V and 0 from J, leaving 12 bases between them. This CDR3 spans 14 amino acids. The CDR3 DNA reads as TGTGCCAGCACCCCCGGCAACCTGAACACTGAAGCTTTCTTT. This encodes CASTPGNLNTEAFF.

This clonotype was detected only a few times. Written as DNA, the CDR3 is TGTGCCAGCAGCTTAGAGGGACAGGGGTATTACGAGCAGTACTTC. This codes for CASSLEGQGYYEQYF. The rearrangement joins TRBV7-2 to TRBJ2-7, with 10 bases matching TRBD1. The V and J ends lost 1 base and 4 bases, in that order; junction bases with no gene match: 4. This CDR3 contains 15 residues. Looked up from germline, CDR1 is SGHTA and CDR2 is FQGNSA.

In regard to this clonotype: The junction departs from the called germline gene at one end, perhaps through a read error. The chain uses TRBV5-1 and TRBJ2-1; 10 bases line up with TRBD1. CDR1 SGHRS and CDR2 YFSETQ come from the germline V gene. The CDR3 loop spans 14 amino acids. CDR3 region: CPSVPGQGHNEQFF. CDR3 nucleotide sequence: TGCCCCAGCGTCCCGGGACAGGGGCACAATGAGCAGTTCTTC.